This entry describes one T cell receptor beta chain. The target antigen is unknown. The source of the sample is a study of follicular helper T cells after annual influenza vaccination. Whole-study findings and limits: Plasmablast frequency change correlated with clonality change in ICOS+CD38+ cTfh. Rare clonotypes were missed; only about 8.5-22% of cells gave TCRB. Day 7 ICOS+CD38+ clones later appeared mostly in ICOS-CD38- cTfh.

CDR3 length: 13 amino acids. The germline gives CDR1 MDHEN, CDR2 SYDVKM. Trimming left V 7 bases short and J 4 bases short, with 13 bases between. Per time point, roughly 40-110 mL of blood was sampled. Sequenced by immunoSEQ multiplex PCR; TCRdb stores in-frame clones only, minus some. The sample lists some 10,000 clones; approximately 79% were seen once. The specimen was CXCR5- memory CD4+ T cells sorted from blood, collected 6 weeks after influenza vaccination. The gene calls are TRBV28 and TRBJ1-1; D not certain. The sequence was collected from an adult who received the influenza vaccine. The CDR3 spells CASNIGRATEAFF. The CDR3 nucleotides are TGTGCCAGCAATATAGGGCGGGCCACTGAAGCTTTCTTT.